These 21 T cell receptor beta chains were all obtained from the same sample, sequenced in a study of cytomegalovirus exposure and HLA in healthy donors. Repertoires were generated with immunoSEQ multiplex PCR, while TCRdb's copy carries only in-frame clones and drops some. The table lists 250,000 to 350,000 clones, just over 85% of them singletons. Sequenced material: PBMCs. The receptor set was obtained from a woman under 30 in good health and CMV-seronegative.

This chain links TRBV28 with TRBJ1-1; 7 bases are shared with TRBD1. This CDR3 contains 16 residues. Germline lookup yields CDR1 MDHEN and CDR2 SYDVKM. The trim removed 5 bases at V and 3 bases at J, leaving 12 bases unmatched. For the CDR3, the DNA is TGTGCCAGCAGTCAAACAGGGGCCCCAAGGGACACTGAAGCTTTCTTT. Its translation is CASSQTGAPRDTEAFF. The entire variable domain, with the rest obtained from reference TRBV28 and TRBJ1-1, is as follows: DVKVTQSSRYLVKRTGEKVFLECVQDMDHENMFWYRQDPGLGLRLIYFSYDVKMKEKGDIPEGYSVSREKKERFSLILESASTNQTSMYLCASSQTGAPRDTEAFFGQGTRLTVV.

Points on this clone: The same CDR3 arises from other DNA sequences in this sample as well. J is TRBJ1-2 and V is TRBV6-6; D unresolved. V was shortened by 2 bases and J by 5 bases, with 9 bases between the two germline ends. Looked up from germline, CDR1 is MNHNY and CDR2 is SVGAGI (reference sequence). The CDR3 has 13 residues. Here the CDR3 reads CASSYGQSYGYTF. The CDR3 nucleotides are TGTGCCAGCAGTTACGGGCAGTCTTATGGCTACACCTTC.

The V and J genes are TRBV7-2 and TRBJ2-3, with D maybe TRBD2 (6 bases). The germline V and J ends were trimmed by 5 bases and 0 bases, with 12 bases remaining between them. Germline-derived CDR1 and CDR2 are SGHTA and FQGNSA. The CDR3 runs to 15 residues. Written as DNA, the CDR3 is TGTGCCAGCAGCCTTGGGCGGGGAAGCACAGATACGCAGTATTTT. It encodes CASSLGRGSTDTQYF. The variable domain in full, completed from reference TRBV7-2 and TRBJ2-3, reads GAGVSQSPSNKVTEKGKDVELRCDPISGHTALYWYRQSLGQGLEFLIYFQGNSAPDKSGLPSDRFSAERTGGSVSTLTIQRTQQEDSAVYLCASSLGRGSTDTQYFGPGTRLTVL.

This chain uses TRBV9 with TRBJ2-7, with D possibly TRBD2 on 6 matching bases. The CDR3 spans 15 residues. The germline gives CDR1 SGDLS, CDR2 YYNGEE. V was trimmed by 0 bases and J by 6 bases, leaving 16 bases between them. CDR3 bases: TGTGCCAGCAGCGTAGCGGTTGGCGGGGCTGGCGAGCAGTACTTC. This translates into CASSVAVGGAGEQYF.

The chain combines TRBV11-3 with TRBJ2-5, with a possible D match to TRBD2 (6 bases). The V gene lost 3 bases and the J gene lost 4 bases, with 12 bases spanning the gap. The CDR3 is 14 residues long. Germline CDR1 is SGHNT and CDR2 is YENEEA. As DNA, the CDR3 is TGTGCCAGCAGCTTGGGGGGACGTGGAGAGACCCAGTACTTC. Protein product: CASSLGGRGETQYF. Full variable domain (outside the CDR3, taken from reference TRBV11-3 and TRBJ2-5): EAGVVQSPRYKIIEKKQPVAFWCNPISGHNTLYWYLQNLGQGPELLIRYENEEAVDDSQLPKDRFSAERLKGVDSTLKIQPAELGDSAVYLCASSLGGRGETQYFGPGTRLLVL.

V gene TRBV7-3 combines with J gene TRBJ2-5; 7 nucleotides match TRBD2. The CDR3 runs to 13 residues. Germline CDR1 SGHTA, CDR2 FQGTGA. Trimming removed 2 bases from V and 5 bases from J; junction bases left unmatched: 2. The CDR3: CASSLWRGETQYF. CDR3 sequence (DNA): TGTGCCAGCAGCTTATGGCGGGGGGAGACCCAGTACTTC.

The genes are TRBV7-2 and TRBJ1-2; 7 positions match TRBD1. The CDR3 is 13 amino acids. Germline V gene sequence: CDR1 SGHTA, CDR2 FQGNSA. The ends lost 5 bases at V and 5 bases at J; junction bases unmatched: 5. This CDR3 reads CASSLGQSYGYTF. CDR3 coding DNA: TGTGCCAGCAGCCTGGGACAGAGTTATGGCTACACCTTC.

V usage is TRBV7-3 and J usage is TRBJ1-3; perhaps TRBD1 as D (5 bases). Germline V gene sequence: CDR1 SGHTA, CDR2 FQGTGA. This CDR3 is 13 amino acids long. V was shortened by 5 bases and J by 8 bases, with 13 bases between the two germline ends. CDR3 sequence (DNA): TGTGCCAGCAGCACAACGTGGGGCGACACCATATATTTT. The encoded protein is CASSTTWGDTIYF.

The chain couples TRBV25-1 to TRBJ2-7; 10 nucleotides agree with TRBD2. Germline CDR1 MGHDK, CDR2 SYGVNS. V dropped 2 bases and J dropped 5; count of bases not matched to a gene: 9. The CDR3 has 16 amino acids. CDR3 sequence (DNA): TGTGCCAGCAGTGAAGGCGGAGCGGGAGGGCTCGACGAGCAGTACTTC. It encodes CASSEGGAGGLDEQYF.

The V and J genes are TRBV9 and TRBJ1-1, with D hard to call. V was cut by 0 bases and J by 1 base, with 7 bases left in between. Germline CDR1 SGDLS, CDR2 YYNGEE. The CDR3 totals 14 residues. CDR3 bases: TGTGCCAGCAGCGTAGCTCTCCGGAACACTGAAGCTTTCTTT. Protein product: CASSVALRNTEAFF.

Written as DNA, the CDR3 is TGTGCCAGCAGTTCCCCGGGACAGGAGAACACTGAAGCTTTCTTT. Protein sequence: CASSSPGQENTEAFF. The V call is TRBV28, the J call TRBJ1-1, with TRBD1 matching over 8 bases. The junction had 5 bases not matched to a gene; V was cut back by 4 bases and J by 1 base. The germline CDR1 and CDR2 sequences are MDHEN and SYDVKM. This CDR3 region has 15 residues. The complete variable domain, with remaining parts taken from reference TRBV28 and TRBJ1-1, reads DVKVTQSSRYLVKRTGEKVFLECVQDMDHENMFWYRQDPGLGLRLIYFSYDVKMKEKGDIPEGYSVSREKKERFSLILESASTNQTSMYLCASSSPGQENTEAFFGQGTRLTVV.

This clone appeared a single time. The CDR3 bases are TGTGCCAGCAGCCGAGAAAGGGGTAGCGGGAGGGACAGCTCCTACAATGAGCAGTTCTTC. Its protein product is CASSRERGSGRDSSYNEQFF. The gene calls are TRBV27 and TRBJ2-1; 11 nucleotides agree with TRBD2. From germline, CDR1 is MNHEY and CDR2 SMNVEV (reference sequence). V lost 6 bases, J lost 0 bases, and 16 bases stayed unmatched. The CDR3 length is 20 residues.

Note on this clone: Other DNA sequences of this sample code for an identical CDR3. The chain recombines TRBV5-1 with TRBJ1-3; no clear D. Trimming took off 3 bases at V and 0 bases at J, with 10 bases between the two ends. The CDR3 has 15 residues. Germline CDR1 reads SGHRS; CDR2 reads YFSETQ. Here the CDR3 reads CASSSTGDSGNTIYF. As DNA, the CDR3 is TGCGCCAGCAGCTCGACCGGAGACTCTGGAAACACCATATATTTT.

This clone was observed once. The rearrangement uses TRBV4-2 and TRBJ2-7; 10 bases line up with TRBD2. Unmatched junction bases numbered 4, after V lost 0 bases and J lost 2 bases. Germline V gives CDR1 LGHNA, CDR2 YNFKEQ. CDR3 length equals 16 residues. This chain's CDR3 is CASSQEGTSAAYEQYF. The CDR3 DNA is TGTGCCAGCAGCCAAGAAGGGACTAGCGCAGCCTACGAGCAGTACTTC.

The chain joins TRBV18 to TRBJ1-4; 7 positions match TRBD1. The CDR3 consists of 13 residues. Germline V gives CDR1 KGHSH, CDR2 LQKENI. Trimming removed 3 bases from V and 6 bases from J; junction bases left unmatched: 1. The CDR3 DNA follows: TGTGCCAGCTCACCCGACAGGGATGAAAAACTGTTTTTT. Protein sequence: CASSPDRDEKLFF.

The CDR3 region has the DNA TGTGCCAGCAGTGGAATCGGGGGGCTGGGGACTGAAGCTTTCTTT. This translates into CASSGIGGLGTEAFF. The chain has TRBV2 and TRBJ1-1; perhaps TRBD1 as D (6 bases). This CDR3 has 15 residues. Trimming pared 4 bases from V and 5 bases from J, leaving 17 bases between. CDR1 SNHLY and CDR2 FYNNEI come from the germline V gene.

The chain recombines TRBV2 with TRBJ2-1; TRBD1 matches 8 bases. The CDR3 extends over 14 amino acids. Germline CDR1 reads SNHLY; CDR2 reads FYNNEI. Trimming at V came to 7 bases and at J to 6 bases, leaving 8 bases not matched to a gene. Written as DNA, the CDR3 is TGTGCCAGCAACCTCGGACAGGGTTTCAATGAGCAGTTCTTC. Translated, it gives CASNLGQGFNEQFF. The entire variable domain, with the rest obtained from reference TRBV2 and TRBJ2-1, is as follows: EPEVTQTPSHQVTQMGQEVILRCVPISNHLYFYWYRQILGQKVEFLVSFYNNEISEKSEIFDDQFSVERPDGSNFTLKIRSTKLEDSAMYFCASNLGQGFNEQFFGPGTRLTVL.

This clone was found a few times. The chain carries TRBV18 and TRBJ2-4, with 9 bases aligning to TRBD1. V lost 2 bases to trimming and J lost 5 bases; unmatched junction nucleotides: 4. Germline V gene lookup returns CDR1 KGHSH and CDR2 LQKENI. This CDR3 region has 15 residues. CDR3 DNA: TGTGCCAGCTCACCAAGGACAGGGGAAGAAAACATTCAGTACTTC. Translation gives CASSPRTGEENIQYF.

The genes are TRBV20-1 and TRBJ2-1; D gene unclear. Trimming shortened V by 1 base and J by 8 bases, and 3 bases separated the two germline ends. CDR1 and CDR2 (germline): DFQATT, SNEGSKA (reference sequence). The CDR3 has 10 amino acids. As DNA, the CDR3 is TGCAGTGCTAGAGCCGATGAGCAGTTCTTC. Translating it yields CSARADEQFF.

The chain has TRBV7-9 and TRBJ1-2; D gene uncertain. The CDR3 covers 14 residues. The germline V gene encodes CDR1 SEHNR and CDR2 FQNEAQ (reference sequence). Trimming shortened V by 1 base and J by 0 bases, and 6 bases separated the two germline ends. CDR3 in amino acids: CASSLGATNYGYTF. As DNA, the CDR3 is TGTGCCAGCAGCTTAGGGGCCACTAACTATGGCTACACCTTC.

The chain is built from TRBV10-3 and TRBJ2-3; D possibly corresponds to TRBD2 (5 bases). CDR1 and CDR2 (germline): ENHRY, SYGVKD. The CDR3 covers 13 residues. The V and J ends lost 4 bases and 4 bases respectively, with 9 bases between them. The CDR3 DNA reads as TGTGCCATCAGTGGGAGAGCGGCAGATACGCAGTATTTT. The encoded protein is CAISGRAADTQYF.